These 2 T cell receptor beta chains were sequenced from one sample in a study of blood T cell repertoires in COVID-19. Assay used: immunoSEQ multiplex PCR; TCRdb lists only in-frame clones, some missing. The repertoire holds 250,000 or so clones, with 90% as singletons. The source material was peripheral blood. The receptors originated from a woman aged 60-75 years with COVID-19, enrolled during active disease.

V is TRBV12-5 and J is TRBJ2-7; unclear D gene. Trimming left V 0 bases short and J 1 base short, with 16 bases between. Germline assignment: CDR1 LGHNT and CDR2 FRNRAP. There are 17 residues in the CDR3. The CDR3 nucleotides read TGTGCTAGTGGTTTGGTTTTAGCCCCTCGAAGGTCCTACGAGCAGTACTTC. Translating it yields CASGLVLAPRRSYEQYF.

The CDR3 reads CASSYSEAGGIYNEQFF. The CDR3 nucleotides read TGTGCCAGCAGTTACTCCGAAGCGGGGGGGATTTACAATGAGCAGTTCTTC. The rearrangement links TRBV6-2 or TRBV6-3 to TRBJ2-1; 10 bases fit TRBD2. Trimming took 0 bases from V and 4 from J; bases not matched to a gene: 6. This CDR3 region has 17 residues. In germline, CDR1 is MNHEY, CDR2 SVGEGT.